This T cell receptor (beta chain) was documented in a study of blood T cell repertoires in COVID-19. Trimming took 4 bases from V and 1 from J, leaving 13 bases between them. This CDR3 is 15 amino acids long. Germline loops: CDR1 LGHDT, CDR2 YNNKEL (reference sequence). Sequencing was performed with immunoSEQ multiplex PCR; in TCRdb, only in-frame clones are kept and a portion is missing. This table holds 200,000 to 250,000 clones, roughly 88% found once. The chain employs TRBV3-1 (or the pseudogene TRBV3-2) and TRBJ1-1, with a tentative D call TRBD1 (5 bases). This receptor was obtained from a woman in her forties with acute COVID-19. Sequenced material: PBMCs or T cells enriched from blood (not recorded which). CDR3 amino acids: CASSRTAGPNTEAFF. As DNA, the CDR3 is TGTGCCAGCAGCCGTACGGCAGGGCCGAACACTGAAGCTTTCTTT.